Each of the 17 T cell receptor beta chains below was sequenced from the same sample in a study of cytomegalovirus exposure and HLA in healthy donors. PCR used 60 Vbeta primers and 13 Jbeta primers. The assay was immunoSEQ multiplex PCR, and TCRdb's table has in-frame clones only and misses some. Here the sample spans about 160,000 clones, more than 75% being singletons. Sequencing was performed on PBMCs. The receptors shown here come from a girl aged 2 to 9 in good health and CMV-seropositive.

V gene TRBV7-9 combines with J gene TRBJ1-2, with 7 bases identical to TRBD1. The junction had 3 bases not matched to a gene; V was cut back by 5 bases and J by 0 bases. The germline CDR1 and CDR2 sequences are SEHNR and FQNEAQ (reference sequence). CDR3 length: 14 amino acids. The CDR3 spells CASSPGTANYGYTF. The CDR3 DNA is TGTGCCAGCAGCCCCGGGACAGCTAACTATGGCTACACCTTC.

The CDR3 region is CASSPLKGPNTEAFF. In DNA form, the CDR3 reads TGCGCCAGCAGCCCGCTAAAGGGGCCGAACACTGAAGCTTTCTTT. The chain uses TRBV5-1 and TRBJ1-1, with a tentative D call TRBD1 (5 bases). Germline lookup yields CDR1 SGHRS and CDR2 YFSETQ. Trimming shortened V by 4 bases and J by 1 base, and 14 bases separated the two germline ends. CDR3 length equals 15 residues. Combining the CDR3 with reference TRBV5-1 and TRBJ1-1 gives the whole variable domain KAGVTQTPRYLIKTRGQQVTLSCSPISGHRSVSWYQQTPGQGLQFLFEYFSETQRNKGNFPGRFSGRQFSNSRSEMNVSTLELGDSALYLCASSPLKGPNTEAFFGQGTRLTVV.

The rearrangement uses TRBV28 and TRBJ1-1; TRBD1 might be the D (6 bases). Trimming cost V 1 base and J 5 bases, with 14 bases left between them. The CDR3 extends over 15 amino acids. Germline CDR1 MDHEN, CDR2 SYDVKM. Written as DNA, the CDR3 is TGTGCCAGCAGTTTATCGGCCAGGGGAGGGACTGAAGCTTTCTTT. Protein product: CASSLSARGGTEAFF.

The chain uses TRBV6-4 and TRBJ2-7; possibly TRBD2 for D (5 bases). Germline assignment: CDR1 MRHNA and CDR2 SNTAGT. Trimming shortened V by 10 bases and J by 0 bases, and 16 bases separated the two germline ends. The CDR3 runs to 14 residues. The CDR3 is CATDRGSRSYEQYF. As DNA, the CDR3 is TGTGCCACCGACCGGGGTTCTCGCTCCTACGAGCAGTACTTC.

This clone was seen only a few times. The V and J genes are TRBV11-2 and TRBJ1-2; perhaps TRBD1 as D (5 bases). V was trimmed by 5 bases and J by 8 bases, leaving 12 bases between them. This CDR3 has 12 residues. Per the germline V gene, CDR1 is SGHAT and CDR2 is FQNNGV. CDR3 DNA: TGTGCCAGCAGCCTGGGGCGCTGGGGCTACACCTTC. It encodes CASSLGRWGYTF.

The chain recombines TRBV30 with TRBJ2-3; 7 bases map to TRBD1. V was pared by 1 base and J by 1 base, with 5 bases of the junction left unmatched. Germline lookup yields CDR1 GTSNPN and CDR2 SVGIG (reference sequence). The CDR3 consists of 15 residues. In DNA form, the CDR3 reads TGTGCCTGGAGTGGAGGGGGCGCAGGCACAGATACGCAGTATTTT. Translated: CAWSGGGAGTDTQYF.

The chain has TRBV30 and TRBJ2-1; no clear D gene. Germline V gene lookup returns CDR1 GTSNPN and CDR2 SVGIG (reference sequence). The length of the CDR3 is 12 residues. V was shortened by 5 bases and J by 5 bases, with 10 bases between the two germline ends. The chain's CDR3 is CAWSEYDNEQFF. CDR3 DNA: TGTGCCTGGTCGGAGTACGACAATGAGCAGTTCTTC.

This clone was seen only once. V is TRBV28 and J is TRBJ1-2, with D maybe TRBD1 (6 bases). The V end was cut by 6 bases, the J end by 8 bases, with 13 bases between. The length of the CDR3 is 12 residues. Per germline, CDR1 MDHEN and CDR2 SYDVKM. The chain's CDR3 is CASRRQDLGYTF. The CDR3 coding sequence is TGTGCCAGCAGGCGACAGGACCTCGGCTACACCTTC.

The chain joins TRBV27 to TRBJ1-4; the D gene is possibly TRBD1 (6 bases). The V and J ends lost 6 bases and 4 bases respectively, with 18 bases between them. Germline lookup yields CDR1 MNHEY and CDR2 SMNVEV (reference sequence). This CDR3 spans 16 amino acids. DNA of the CDR3: TGTGCCAGCAGCCTGTATGCAGGGGTCTTTAATGAAAAACTGTTTTTT. Its protein is CASSLYAGVFNEKLFF.

The DNA for the CDR3 is TGTGCCAGCAGTTTAGTTTGGACTAGAAAGGACGAGCAGTACTTC. Its translation: CASSLVWTRKDEQYF. The J gene is TRBJ2-7, the V gene TRBV28; 7 positions agree with TRBD2. Germline-derived CDR1 and CDR2 are MDHEN and SYDVKM. The ends lost 2 bases at V and 5 bases at J; junction bases unmatched: 9. CDR3 length equals 15 residues. The whole variable domain, filled in from reference TRBV28 and TRBJ2-7, reads DVKVTQSSRYLVKRTGEKVFLECVQDMDHENMFWYRQDPGLGLRLIYFSYDVKMKEKGDIPEGYSVSREKKERFSLILESASTNQTSMYLCASSLVWTRKDEQYFGPGTRLTVT.

V and J are TRBV5-1 and TRBJ2-4, with 9 bases fitting TRBD2. CDR1 is SGHRS and CDR2 is YFSETQ in the germline V gene. The junction had 8 bases not matched to a gene; V was cut back by 0 bases and J by 16 bases. The CDR3 sequence is 13 residues long. The chain's CDR3 is CASSLAGREGAYF. The DNA of the CDR3 is TGCGCCAGCAGCTTGGCCGGGCGGGAGGGTGCCTACTTC.

This clone was seen more than once but under ten times. The rearrangement uses TRBV12-5 and TRBJ2-1; D not resolved. Trimming took off 1 base at V and 4 bases at J, with 5 bases between the two ends. From germline, CDR1 is LGHNT and CDR2 FRNRAP. The CDR3 is 13 amino acids. The DNA for the CDR3 is TGTGCTAGTGGTTTGGGCAGTTACAATGAGCAGTTCTTC. As protein: CASGLGSYNEQFF.

This clone was picked up a small number of times. The rearrangement links TRBV5-1 to TRBJ2-5; 7 positions match TRBD2. Germline V gives CDR1 SGHRS, CDR2 YFSETQ. Trimming cost V 0 bases and J 2 bases; bases outside gene matches: 4. The CDR3 sequence is 15 residues long. CDR3 DNA: TGCGCCAGCAGCTTGGCAGCGGGATTGCAAGAGACCCAGTACTTC. It is translated as CASSLAAGLQETQYF.

This clone was observed once. Here the CDR3 DNA reads TGTGCCTGGAGTGTAAGCATGAACACTGAAGCTTTCTTT. It is translated as CAWSVSMNTEAFF. The chain is built from TRBV30 and TRBJ1-1, with D unclear. The CDR3 loop spans 13 amino acids. The germline V and J ends were trimmed by 0 bases and 0 bases, with 5 bases remaining between them. Germline lookup yields CDR1 GTSNPN and CDR2 SVGIG (reference sequence).

The chain carries TRBV5-1 and TRBJ2-3; TRBD2 matches at 7 bases. Germline CDR1 SGHRS, CDR2 YFSETQ. With 3 bases clipped from V and 1 base from J, the junction kept 8 bases outside the gene matches. The CDR3 totals 16 residues. CDR3 amino acids: CASSSAWGGGTDTQYF. CDR3 coding DNA: TGCGCCAGCAGCTCCGCCTGGGGGGGTGGCACAGATACGCAGTATTTT.

V usage is TRBV30 and J usage is TRBJ1-1; 8 positions agree with TRBD1. The J segment lost 10 bases and the V segment lost 3 bases, leaving 16 bases of the junction unmatched. Germline assignment: CDR1 GTSNPN and CDR2 SVGIG (reference sequence). This CDR3 is 15 amino acids long. CDR3 nucleotide sequence: TGTGCCTGGAGGCAGCCGGCCTTACAGGGGGTTGGAGCTTTCTTT. Protein: CAWRQPALQGVGAFF.

This clone showed up just a few times. This chain connects TRBV4-2 to TRBJ1-2; 9 bases fit TRBD1. Germline V gene data show CDR1 as LGHNA and CDR2 as YNFKEQ. CDR3 length: 15 residues. V was pared by 5 bases and J by 0 bases, with 4 bases of the junction left unmatched. CDR3 DNA sequence: TGTGCCAGCAGCACCCGACAGGGGGCTAACTATGGCTACACCTTC. This sequence encodes CASSTRQGANYGYTF.